This TCR beta chain originates from a study of response to subunit inactivated influenza vaccine (dated by TCRdb to the late 2010s). Background on the whole study: The study used deep quantitative T cell receptor repertoire profiling to track responses to a trivalent subunit inactivated influenza vaccine.

There are a few counts of this clonotype. The specificity of this receptor is unknown. Nothing much larger sits one base from this clone, and base qualities are not available. Library preparation was by RT-PCR. Sequenced on an Illumina HiSeq 2500. The public reads were run again by TCRdb, first through fastp at Q25 and then through MiXCR, and only productive beta chains were kept. Identical CDR3 proteins give one entry, which carries the most common genes and DNA. In this sample the table shows hundreds of thousands of distinct CDR3 sequences, around 8% of which occur a single time. The ten largest make up over 10% of the sample. Overall results and qualifications from the work: The authors proposed that each seasonal influenza vaccination may bring in only a limited number of new T cells.

The germline V gene supplies CDR1 SGHTA and CDR2 FQGNSA. From cysteine to phenylalanine, the CDR3 is 15 amino acids long. Only the CDR3 DNA stays, 45 bases, in frame from base 1. V is pared back by 0 bases and J by 4 bases, with 12 bases lying between the germline termini. The sequence came from a man aged 45 to 70 who received an inactivated influenza vaccine. Donor details come from another sample of the same person, matched by shared clones. The sequence links TRBV7-2 to TRBJ1-2, with the D gene uncertain. Source: PBMCs from blood, taken around 25 months after vaccination. The DNA sequence follows: TGTGCCAGCAGCTTAGCGCCCGGGGTTGGCTATGGCTACACCTTC. It codes for CASSLAPGVGYGYTF.